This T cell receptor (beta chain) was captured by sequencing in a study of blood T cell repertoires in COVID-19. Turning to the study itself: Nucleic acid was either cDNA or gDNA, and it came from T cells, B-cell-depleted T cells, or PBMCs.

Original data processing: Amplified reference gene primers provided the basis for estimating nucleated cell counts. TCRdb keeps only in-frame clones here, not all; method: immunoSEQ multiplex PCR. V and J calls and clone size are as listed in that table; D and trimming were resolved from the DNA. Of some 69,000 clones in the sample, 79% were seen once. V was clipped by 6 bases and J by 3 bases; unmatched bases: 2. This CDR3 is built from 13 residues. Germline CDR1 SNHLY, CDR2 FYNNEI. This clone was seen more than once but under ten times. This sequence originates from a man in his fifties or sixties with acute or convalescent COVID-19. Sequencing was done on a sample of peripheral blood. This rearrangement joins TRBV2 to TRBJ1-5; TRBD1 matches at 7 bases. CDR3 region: CASRGQSNQPQHF. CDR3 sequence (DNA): TGTGCCAGCAGGGGACAGTCCAATCAGCCCCAGCATTTT.